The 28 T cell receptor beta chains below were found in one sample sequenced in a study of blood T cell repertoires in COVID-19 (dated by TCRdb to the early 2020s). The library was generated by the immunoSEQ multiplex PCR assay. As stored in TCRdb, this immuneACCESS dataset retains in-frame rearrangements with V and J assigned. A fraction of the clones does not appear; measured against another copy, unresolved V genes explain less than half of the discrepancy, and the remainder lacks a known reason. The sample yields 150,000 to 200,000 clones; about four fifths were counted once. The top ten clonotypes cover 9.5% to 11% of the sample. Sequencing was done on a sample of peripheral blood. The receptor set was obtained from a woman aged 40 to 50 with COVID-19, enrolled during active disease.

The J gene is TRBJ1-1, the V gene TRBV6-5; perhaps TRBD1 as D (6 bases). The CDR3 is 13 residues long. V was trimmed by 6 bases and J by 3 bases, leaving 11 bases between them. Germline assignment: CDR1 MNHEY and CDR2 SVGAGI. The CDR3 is CASRGDTYTEAFF. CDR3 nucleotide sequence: TGTGCCAGCAGAGGGGACACCTACACTGAAGCTTTCTTT.

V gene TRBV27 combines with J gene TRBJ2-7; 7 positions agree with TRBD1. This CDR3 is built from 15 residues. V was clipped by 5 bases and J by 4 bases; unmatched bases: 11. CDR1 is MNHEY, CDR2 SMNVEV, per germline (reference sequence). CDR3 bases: TGTGCCAGCAGTAGAAGACAGGGAGAATGGTACGAGCAGTACTTC. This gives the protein CASSRRQGEWYEQYF.

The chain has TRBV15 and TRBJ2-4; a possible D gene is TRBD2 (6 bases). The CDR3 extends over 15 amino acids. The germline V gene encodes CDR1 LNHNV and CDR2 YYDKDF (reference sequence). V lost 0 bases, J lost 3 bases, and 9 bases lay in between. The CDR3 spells CATSRDRGFKNIQYF. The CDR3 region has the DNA TGTGCCACCAGCAGAGATCGGGGGTTCAAAAACATTCAGTACTTC. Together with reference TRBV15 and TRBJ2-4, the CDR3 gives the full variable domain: DAMVIQNPRYQVTQFGKPVTLSCSQTLNHNVMYWYQQKSSQAPKLLFHYYDKDFNNEADTPDNFQSRRPNTSFCFLDIRSPGLGDTAMYLCATSRDRGFKNIQYFGAGTRLSVL.

CDR3 sequence reads: CASRGAGVWTGELFF. The CDR3 DNA sequence: TGTGCCAGCCGGGGGGCGGGAGTCTGGACCGGGGAGCTGTTTTTT. The chain recombines TRBV19 with TRBJ2-2; D may be TRBD2 (7 bases). The length of the CDR3 is 15 residues. CDR1 LNHDA and CDR2 SQIVND come from the germline V gene (reference sequence). Between the trimmed V and J ends, which lost 9 bases and 5 bases, there was a span of 19 bases.

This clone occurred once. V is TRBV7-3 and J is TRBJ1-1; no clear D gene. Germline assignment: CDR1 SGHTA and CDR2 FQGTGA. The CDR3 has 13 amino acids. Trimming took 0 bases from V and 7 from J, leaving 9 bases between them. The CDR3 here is CASSLTGRGEAFF. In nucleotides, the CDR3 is TGTGCCAGCAGCTTAACAGGTCGGGGTGAAGCTTTCTTT.

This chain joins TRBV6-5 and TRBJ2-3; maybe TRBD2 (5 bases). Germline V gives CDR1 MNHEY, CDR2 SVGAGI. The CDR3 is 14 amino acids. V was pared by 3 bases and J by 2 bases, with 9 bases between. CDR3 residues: CASSYREITDTQYF. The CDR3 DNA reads TGTGCCAGCAGTTATAGGGAGATCACAGATACGCAGTATTTT.

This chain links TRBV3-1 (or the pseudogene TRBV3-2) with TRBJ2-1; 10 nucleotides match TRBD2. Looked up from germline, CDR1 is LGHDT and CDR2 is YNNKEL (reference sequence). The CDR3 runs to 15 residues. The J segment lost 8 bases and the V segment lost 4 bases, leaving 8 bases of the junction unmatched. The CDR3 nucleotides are TGTGCCAGCAGCCCCCCCCGAGCGGGGGGGTATGAGCAGTTCTTC. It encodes CASSPPRAGGYEQFF.

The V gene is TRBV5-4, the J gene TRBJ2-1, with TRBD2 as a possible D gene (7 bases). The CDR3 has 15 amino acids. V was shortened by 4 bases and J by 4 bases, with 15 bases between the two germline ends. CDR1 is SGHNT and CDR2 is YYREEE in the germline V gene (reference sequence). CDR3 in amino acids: CASSPVGGGYNEQFF. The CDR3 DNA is TGTGCCAGCAGCCCCGTAGGGGGGGGTTACAATGAGCAGTTCTTC.

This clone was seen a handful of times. DNA for the CDR3: TGTGCCAGCAGCCAAGATCCAGCGGGGAGAGGGGAGCAGTTCTTC. It is translated as CASSQDPAGRGEQFF. The chain recombines TRBV3-1 (or the pseudogene TRBV3-2) with TRBJ2-1; 7 nucleotides line up with TRBD2. The CDR3 is made up of 15 amino acids. Germline lookup yields CDR1 LGHDT and CDR2 YNNKEL (reference sequence). With 0 bases clipped from V and 10 bases from J, the junction kept 9 bases outside the gene matches.

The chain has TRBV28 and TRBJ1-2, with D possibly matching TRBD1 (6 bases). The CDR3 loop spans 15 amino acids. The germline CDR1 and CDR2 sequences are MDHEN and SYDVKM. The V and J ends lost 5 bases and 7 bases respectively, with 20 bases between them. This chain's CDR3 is CASSLVTGNLGGYTF. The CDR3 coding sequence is TGTGCCAGCAGTCTGGTAACAGGGAACTTAGGTGGCTACACCTTC.

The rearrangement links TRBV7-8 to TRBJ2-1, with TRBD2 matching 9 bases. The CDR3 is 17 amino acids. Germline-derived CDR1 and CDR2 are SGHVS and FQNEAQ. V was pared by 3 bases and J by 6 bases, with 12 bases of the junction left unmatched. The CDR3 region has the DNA TGTGCCAGCAGCTTTCCTAATAGCGGGAGATTTTTCAATGAGCAGTTCTTC. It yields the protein CASSFPNSGRFFNEQFF. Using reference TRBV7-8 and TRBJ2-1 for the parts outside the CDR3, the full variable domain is GAGVSQSPRYKVAKRGQDVALRCDPISGHVSLFWYQQALGQGPEFLTYFQNEAQLDKSGLPSDRFFAERPEGSVSTLKIQRTQQEDSAVYLCASSFPNSGRFFNEQFFGPGTRLTVL.

As DNA, the CDR3 is TGTGCCAGCAGTGAGGGGGACAGCTATTCACCCCTCCACTTT. Protein sequence: CASSEGDSYSPLHF. The chain employs TRBV6-1 and TRBJ1-6, with 7 bases matching TRBD1. Germline CDR1 is MNHNS and CDR2 is SASEGT. The CDR3 spans 14 residues. With 3 bases clipped from V and 8 bases from J, the junction kept 4 bases outside the gene matches.

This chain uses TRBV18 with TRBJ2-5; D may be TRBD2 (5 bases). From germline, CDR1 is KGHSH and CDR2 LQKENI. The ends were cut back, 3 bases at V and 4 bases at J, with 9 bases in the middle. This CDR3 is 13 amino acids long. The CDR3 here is CASSPTRGETQYF. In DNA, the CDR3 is TGTGCCAGCTCACCCACCCGGGGAGAGACCCAGTACTTC.

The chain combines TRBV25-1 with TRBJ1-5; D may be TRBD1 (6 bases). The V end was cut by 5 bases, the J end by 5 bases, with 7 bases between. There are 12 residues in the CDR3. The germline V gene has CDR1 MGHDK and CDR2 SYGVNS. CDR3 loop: CASSTGYQPQHF. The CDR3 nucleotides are TGTGCCAGCAGTACAGGGTATCAGCCCCAGCATTTT. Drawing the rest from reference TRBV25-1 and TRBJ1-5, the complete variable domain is EADIYQTPRYLVIGTGKKITLECSQTMGHDKMYWYQQDPGMELHLIHYSYGVNSTEKGDLSSESTVSRIRTEHFPLTLESARPSHTSQYLCASSTGYQPQHFGDGTRLSIL.

The CDR3 sequence: CASTLREASSGYTF. CDR3 DNA sequence: TGTGCCAGTACACTGCGGGAAGCCAGTTCCGGCTACACCTTC. The V gene is TRBV19, the J gene TRBJ1-2; unclear D gene. Trimming took 7 bases from V and 8 from J, leaving 20 bases between them. Germline V CDR1 and CDR2: LNHDA, SQIVND (reference sequence). CDR3 length: 14 amino acids.

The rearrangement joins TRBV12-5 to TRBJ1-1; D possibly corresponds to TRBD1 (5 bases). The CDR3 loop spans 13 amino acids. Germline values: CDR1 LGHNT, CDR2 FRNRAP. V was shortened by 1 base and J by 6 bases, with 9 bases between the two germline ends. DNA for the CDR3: TGTGCTAGTGGTTTGGGGGGCGGCGCTGAAGCTTTCTTT. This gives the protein CASGLGGGAEAFF.

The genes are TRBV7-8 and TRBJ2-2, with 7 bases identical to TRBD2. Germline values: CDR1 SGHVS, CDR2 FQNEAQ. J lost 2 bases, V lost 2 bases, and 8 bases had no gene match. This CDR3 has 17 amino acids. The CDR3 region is CASSLIGGGTNTGELFF. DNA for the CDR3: TGTGCCAGCAGCTTAATTGGCGGGGGAACAAACACCGGGGAGCTGTTTTTT.

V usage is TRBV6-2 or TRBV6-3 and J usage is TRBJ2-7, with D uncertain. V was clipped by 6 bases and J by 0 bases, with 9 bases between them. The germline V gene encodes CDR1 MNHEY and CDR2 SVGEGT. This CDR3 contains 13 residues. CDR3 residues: CASSEFYSYEQYF. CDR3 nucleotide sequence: TGTGCCAGCAGCGAGTTTTACTCCTACGAGCAGTACTTC.

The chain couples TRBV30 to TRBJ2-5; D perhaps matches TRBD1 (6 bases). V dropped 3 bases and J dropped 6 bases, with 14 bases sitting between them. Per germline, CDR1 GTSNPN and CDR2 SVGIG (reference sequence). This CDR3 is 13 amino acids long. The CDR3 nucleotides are TGTGCCTGGAGCGCCCAGGGGCAGAAGACCCAGTACTTC. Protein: CAWSAQGQKTQYF.

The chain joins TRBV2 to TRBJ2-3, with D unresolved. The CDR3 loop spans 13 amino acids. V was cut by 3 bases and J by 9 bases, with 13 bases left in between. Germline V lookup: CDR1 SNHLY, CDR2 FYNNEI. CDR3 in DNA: TGTGCCAGCAGTGATATGCCGCGACTCACGCAGTATTTT. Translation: CASSDMPRLTQYF. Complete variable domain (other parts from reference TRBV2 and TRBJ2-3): EPEVTQTPSHQVTQMGQEVILRCVPISNHLYFYWYRQILGQKVEFLVSFYNNEISEKSEIFDDQFSVERPDGSNFTLKIRSTKLEDSAMYFCASSDMPRLTQYFGPGTRLTVL.

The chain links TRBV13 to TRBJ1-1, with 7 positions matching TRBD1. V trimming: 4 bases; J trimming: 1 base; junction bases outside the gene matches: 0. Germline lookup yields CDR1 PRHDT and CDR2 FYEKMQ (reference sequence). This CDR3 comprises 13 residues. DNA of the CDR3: TGTGCCAGCAGCTGGACAGGGAACACTGAAGCTTTCTTT. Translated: CASSWTGNTEAFF. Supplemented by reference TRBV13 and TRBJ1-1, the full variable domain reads AAGVIQSPRHLIKEKRETATLKCYPIPRHDTVYWYQQGPGQDPQFLISFYEKMQSDKGSIPDRFSAQQFSDYHSELNMSSLELGDSALYFCASSWTGNTEAFFGQGTRLTVV.

The CDR3 region is CASRAGGSDTQYF. The CDR3 DNA reads TGTGCCAGTCGAGCGGGGGGGTCAGATACGCAGTATTTT. The chain is built from TRBV13 and TRBJ2-3; 10 positions match TRBD2. V lost 9 bases and J lost 4; bases outside the gene matches: 4. The CDR3 runs to 13 residues. The V gene's germline CDR1 is PRHDT and CDR2 FYEKMQ (reference sequence). The full variable domain, completed using reference TRBV13 and TRBJ2-3, is AAGVIQSPRHLIKEKRETATLKCYPIPRHDTVYWYQQGPGQDPQFLISFYEKMQSDKGSIPDRFSAQQFSDYHSELNMSSLELGDSALYFCASRAGGSDTQYFGPGTRLTVL.

The CDR3 spells CAISELFEQFF. The CDR3 DNA follows: TGTGCCATCAGTGAACTATTTGAGCAGTTCTTC. This chain links TRBV10-3 with TRBJ2-1, with D uncertain. From germline, CDR1 is ENHRY and CDR2 SYGVKD. V shed 3 bases and J shed 9 bases, with 6 bases lying between them. The CDR3 consists of 11 residues.

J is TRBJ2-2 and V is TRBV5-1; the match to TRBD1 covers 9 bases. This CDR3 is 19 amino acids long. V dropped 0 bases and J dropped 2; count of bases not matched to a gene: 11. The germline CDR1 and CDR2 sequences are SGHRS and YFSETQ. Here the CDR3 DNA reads TGCGCCAGCAGCTTGGGACGCACAGGGACAGGGAGAAACACCGGGGAGCTGTTTTTT. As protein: CASSLGRTGTGRNTGELFF.

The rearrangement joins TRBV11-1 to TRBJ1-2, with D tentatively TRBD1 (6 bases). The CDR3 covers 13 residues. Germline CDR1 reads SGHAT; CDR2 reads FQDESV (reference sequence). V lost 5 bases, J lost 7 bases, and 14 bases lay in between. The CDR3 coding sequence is TGTGCCAGCAGCCCGGACAGAGGGGGTGGCTACACCTTC. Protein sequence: CASSPDRGGGYTF.

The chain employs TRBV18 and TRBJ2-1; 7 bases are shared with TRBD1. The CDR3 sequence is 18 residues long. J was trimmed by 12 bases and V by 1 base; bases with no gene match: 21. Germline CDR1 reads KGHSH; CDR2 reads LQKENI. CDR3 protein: CASSPRPQGQSYNEGQFF. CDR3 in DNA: TGTGCCAGCTCACCACGACCCCAGGGACAGAGTTACAATGAAGGGCAGTTCTTC.

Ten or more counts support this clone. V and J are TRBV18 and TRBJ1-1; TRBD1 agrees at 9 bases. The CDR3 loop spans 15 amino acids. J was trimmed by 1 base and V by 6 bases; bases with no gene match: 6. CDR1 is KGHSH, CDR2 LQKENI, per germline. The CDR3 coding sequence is TGTGCCAGCTCCCGGGACAGGGAGTGGAACACTGAAGCTTTCTTT. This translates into CASSRDREWNTEAFF.

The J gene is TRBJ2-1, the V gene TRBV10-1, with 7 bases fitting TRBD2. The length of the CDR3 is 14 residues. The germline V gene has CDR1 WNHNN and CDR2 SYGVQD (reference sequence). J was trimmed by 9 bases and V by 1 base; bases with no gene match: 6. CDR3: CASSELPRGGEQFF. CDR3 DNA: TGCGCCAGCAGTGAGTTACCTCGCGGGGGTGAGCAGTTCTTC.